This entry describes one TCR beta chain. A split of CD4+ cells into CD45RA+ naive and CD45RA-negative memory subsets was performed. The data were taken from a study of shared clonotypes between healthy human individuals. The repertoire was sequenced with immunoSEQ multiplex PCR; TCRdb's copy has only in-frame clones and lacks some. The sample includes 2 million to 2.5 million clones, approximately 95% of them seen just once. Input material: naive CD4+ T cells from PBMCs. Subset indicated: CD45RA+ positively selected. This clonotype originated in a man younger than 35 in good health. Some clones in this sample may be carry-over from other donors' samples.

DNA of the CDR3: TGTGCCAGCTCACCACTAACTCCCGGGACGGGAGGAAACACCATATATTTT. Translated: CASSPLTPGTGGNTIYF. The chain employs TRBV18 and TRBJ1-3; D possibly corresponds to TRBD1 (5 bases). With 1 base removed from V and 4 bases from J, the gap between germline ends came to 17 bases. The germline V gene encodes CDR1 KGHSH and CDR2 LQKENI. This CDR3 comprises 17 residues.